The 7 T cell receptor beta chains below come from one sample, sequenced in a study of regulatory T cells in long-lasting Graves disease. The time point: persistent/refractory GD, antithyroid drugs over 5 years with positive TRAb. RNA extracted from PBMCs served as the sequencing template. With iRepertoire HTBI primers and Arm-PCR of CDR3 regions, TCR beta libraries were built. MiXCR, run by TCRdb on the multiplex PCR reads, gives a single entry per CDR3 protein. The sample lists 400,000 or so distinct CDR3 sequences; less than 25% were seen once. Sample: peripheral blood mononuclear cells (PBMCs), taken when the disease was refractory, from a patient treated with antithyroid drugs. These receptors all stem from a female donor with Graves disease.

Many counts were recorded for this clonotype. The V call is TRBV11-2, the J call TRBJ2-5, with D perhaps matching TRBD2 (6 bases). Germline CDR1 reads SGHAT; CDR2 reads FQNNGV. V dropped 1 base and J dropped 0 bases, with 12 bases sitting between them. CDR3 size: 16 residues. For the CDR3, the DNA is TGTGCCAGCAGCTTAGGGGGACTCATGTACCAAGAGACCCAGTACTTC. This translates into CASSLGGLMYQETQYF.

This clonotype was found a few times. The chain carries TRBV27 and TRBJ2-6; possibly TRBD1 for D (5 bases). This CDR3 comprises 17 residues. CDR1 MNHEY and CDR2 SMNVEV come from the germline V gene (reference sequence). Trimming stripped 0 bases from V and 3 bases from J, with 12 bases between. DNA for the CDR3: TGTGCCAGCAGTTTATCTTCACAGGCCTATGGGGCCAACGTCCTGACTTTC. Translating gives CASSLSSQAYGANVLTF.

The rearrangement links TRBV18 to TRBJ2-7, with 7 positions matching TRBD1. In germline, CDR1 is KGHSH, CDR2 LQKENI. The CDR3 totals 17 residues. Unmatched junction bases numbered 13, after V lost 3 bases and J lost 2 bases. Here the CDR3 reads CASSPIGVGTETYEQYF. As DNA, the CDR3 is TGTGCCAGCTCACCGATCGGTGTGGGGACAGAGACCTACGAGCAGTACTTC.

The J gene is TRBJ1-1, the V gene TRBV6-2 or TRBV6-3; D is unresolved. The CDR3 length is 13 residues. Between the trimmed V and J ends, which lost 3 bases and 1 base, there was a span of 6 bases. Germline assignment: CDR1 MNHEY and CDR2 SVGEGT. This CDR3 reads CASSYTENTEAFF. As DNA, the CDR3 is TGTGCCAGCAGTTATACTGAGAACACTGAAGCTTTCTTT.

The V gene is TRBV5-1, the J gene TRBJ2-7; TRBD2 agrees at 13 bases. The CDR3 is 14 amino acids. Trimming took 4 bases from V and 5 from J; bases not matched to a gene: 3. From germline, CDR1 is SGHRS and CDR2 YFSETQ. CDR3 nucleotides: TGCGCCAGCAGCGAGGGACTAGCGGGAAACGAGCAGTACTTC. Amino acid sequence: CASSEGLAGNEQYF.

This clonotype was observed at least ten times. V usage is TRBV7-8 and J usage is TRBJ1-5, with D tentatively TRBD1 (6 bases). The germline V gene encodes CDR1 SGHVS and CDR2 FQNEAQ. The CDR3 totals 23 residues. V lost 5 bases and J lost 7, with 42 bases in between. The CDR3 DNA follows: TGTGCCAGCAGCCGGGCTCGAGGGATGTGGGCCAGTGCGAACAGGGATGGGGGACAGCCCCAGCATTTT. As protein: CASSRARGMWASANRDGGQPQHF.

The V call is TRBV4-3, the J call TRBJ2-4; possibly TRBD2 for D (6 bases). The V gene lost 4 bases and the J gene lost 6 bases, with 13 bases spanning the gap. The CDR3 length is 14 residues. Germline V CDR1 and CDR2: LGHNA, YSLEER. In nucleotides, the CDR3 is TGCGCCAGCAGCCTTACTAGCCTGGGAAACATTCAGTACTTC. As protein: CASSLTSLGNIQYF.